A selection of T cell receptor beta chains follows, all from one sample in a study of regulatory T cells in long-lasting Graves disease. TCRdb reanalysed the multiplex PCR reads using MiXCR and keeps one entry per CDR3 protein. Counted here are about 470,000 distinct CDR3 sequences, 20% to 25% occurring once; the ten biggest clones make up approximately 6.4%. This sample comprised peripheral blood mononuclear cells (PBMCs), obtained when the disease was refractory, from a patient treated with antithyroid drugs. These receptor sequences come from a female donor with Graves disease. Both conserved end residues are part of each CDR3. A D gene is named only where the DNA matches it firmly. Size is omitted from some rows. Given values are once, few, many or a class for expanded clones.

.	TRBJ1-1	TRBV6-2/TRBV6-3	many	TGTGCCAGCAGTTACTCTCTCATGGGGGCCACTGAAGCTTTCTTT	CASSYSLMGATEAFF
.	TRBJ1-5	TRBV20-1	.	TGCAGTGCTAGAGACAGGACAGTGGATCAGCCCCAGCATTTT	CSARDRTVDQPQHF
TRBD1	TRBJ2-5	TRBV7-9	many	TGTGCCAGCAGCTTAGAGGGGGCCGCAGAGACCCAGTACTTC	CASSLEGAAETQYF
.	TRBJ2-5	TRBV18	.	TGTGCCAGCTCACCACCCTCCGACCGACGGCCCCAGTACTTC	CASSPPSDRRPQYF
.	TRBJ1-5	TRBV4-1	few	TGCGCCAGCAGCCAAGGGAGTCGTCAGCCCCAGCATTTT	CASSQGSRQPQHF
.	TRBJ1-1	TRBV20-1	many	TGCAGTGCTAGAGGTTTCGGCAGGTGGGACACTGAAGCTTTCTTT	CSARGFGRWDTEAFF
.	TRBJ1-1	TRBV10-1	few	TGCGCCAGCAGCGCCGGTCGGTCCACTGAAGCTTTCTTT	CASSAGRSTEAFF
.	TRBJ2-3	TRBV27	.	TGTGCCAGCAGGGGTGGGTCCACAGATACGCAGTATTTT	CASRGGSTDTQYF
.	TRBJ1-1	TRBV7-9	.	TGTGCCAGCAGCTTAGAGGTGGGGGCTGAAGCTTTCTTT	CASSLEVGAEAFF
.	TRBJ2-4	TRBV4-1	.	TGCGCCAGCATGGATGTGGGCAAAAACATTCAGTACTTC	CASMDVGKNIQYF
.	TRBJ1-1	TRBV7-9	.	TGTGCCAGCAGCTTAGGACAGGAGCTGAACACTGAAGCTTTCTTT	CASSLGQELNTEAFF
.	TRBJ2-7	TRBV29-1	.	TGCAGCGTTTCGCCAGGTACGGCCTACGAGCAGTACTTC	CSVSPGTAYEQYF
.	TRBJ2-7	TRBV7-2	.	TGTGCCAGCAGCCCTTCCGGGTCTTGGACTTACGAGCAGTACTTC	CASSPSGSWTYEQYF
.	TRBJ2-7	TRBV6-1	.	TGTGCCAGCAGGGACCTGCAGGACGGGGCCTTCTACGAGCAGTACTTC	CASRDLQDGAFYEQYF
TRBD2	TRBJ2-7	TRBV2	many	TGTGCCAGCAGTGAGGGACTAGCGGGATACGAGCAGTACTTC	CASSEGLAGYEQYF
.	TRBJ1-1	TRBV7-2	.	TGTGCCAGCATCCAAATCCCGATAATGAACACTGAAGCTTTCTTT	CASIQIPIMNTEAFF
TRBD2	TRBJ2-7	TRBV7-8	many	TGTGCCAGCAGCTTAGTGGGGCTAGCGGACTTCTACGAGCAGTACTTC	CASSLVGLADFYEQYF
TRBD1	TRBJ2-2	TRBV2	many	TGTGCCAGCACTAGCCGCGGGACAGGATCGACCGGGGAGCTGTTTTTT	CASTSRGTGSTGELFF
.	TRBJ1-4	TRBV14	.	TGTGCCAGCAGCCGAATTGAGGGACCGCTTCGGGAAAAACTGTTTTTT	CASSRIEGPLREKLFF
TRBD1	TRBJ2-6	TRBV10-3	few	TGTGCCATCAGTGAGCCCGACAGGGCTGGGGCCAACGTCCTGACTTTC	CAISEPDRAGANVLTF
.	TRBJ2-7	TRBV7-9	few	TGTGCCAGCAACAGGAGAGGATCCTACGAGCAGTACTTC	CASNRRGSYEQYF
TRBD1	TRBJ1-4	TRBV12-3/TRBV12-4	many	TGTGCCAGCACCTCGGGACAGGGAGAAGGAAAACTGTTTTTT	CASTSGQGEGKLFF
.	TRBJ1-4	TRBV12-3/TRBV12-4	.	TGTGCCAGCAGTTTAGAGTCTGCGGCAGGGTTAGGAGAAAAACTGTTTTTT	CASSLESAAGLGEKLFF
.	TRBJ1-2	TRBV12-3/TRBV12-4	.	TGTGCCAGCGGGCAGGGGAACTATGGCTACACCTTC	CASGQGNYGYTF
.	TRBJ2-5	TRBV5-4	few	TGTGCCAGCAGCTTGGCCGACGGGAGCAGGACCCAGTACTTC	CASSLADGSRTQYF
.	TRBJ1-2	TRBV13	few	TGTGCCAGCAGCTCCAGGGCTCCTAACTATGGCTACACCTTC	CASSSRAPNYGYTF
TRBD1	TRBJ1-1	TRBV6-5	many	TGTGCCAGCAGTTACTCGACAGGGACGAACACTGAAGCTTTCTTT	CASSYSTGTNTEAFF
.	TRBJ1-5	TRBV12-3/TRBV12-4	many	TGTGCCAGCAGTCTCTATCAGGGGCAGCGTCAGCCCCAGCATTTT	CASSLYQGQRQPQHF
.	TRBJ2-5	TRBV6-5	few	TGTGCCAGCAGTTATAACCACCCACAAGAGACCCAGTACTTC	CASSYNHPQETQYF
TRBD1	TRBJ2-1	TRBV2	.	TGTGCCAGCAGTGATGACCCCCGTTACGGGACAGTCTACAATGAGCAGTTCTTC	CASSDDPRYGTVYNEQFF
TRBD1	TRBJ1-5	TRBV11-2	many	TGTGCCAGCAGCACAGGGGAAGGGCAGCCCCAGCATTTT	CASSTGEGQPQHF
.	TRBJ2-7	TRBV6-2/TRBV6-3	few	TGTGCCAGCAGTTACAGGGCGGGTTTATCCTACGAGCAGTACTTC	CASSYRAGLSYEQYF
.	TRBJ1-2	TRBV28	many	TGTGCCAGCAGAACACAGTGGGGGGAGGAATATGGCTACACCTTC	CASRTQWGEEYGYTF
TRBD1	TRBJ2-5	TRBV11-1	many	TGTGCCAGCAGCTTCCCTGGACAGGGGGCGAAAGAGACCCAGTACTTC	CASSFPGQGAKETQYF
TRBD2	TRBJ2-2	TRBV7-8	many	TGTGCCAGCAGCTTTCTAGGGAGGGACACCGGGGAGCTGTTTTTT	CASSFLGRDTGELFF
.	TRBJ1-2	TRBV7-2	.	TGTGCCAGCAGCCCGACAGCTAATAACTATGGCTACACCTTC	CASSPTANNYGYTF
TRBD2	TRBJ2-6	TRBV6-1	.	TGTGCCAGCAGTAAGAGGACTAGCGGGATCGTCTCTGGGGCCAACGTCCTGACTTTC	CASSKRTSGIVSGANVLTF
.	TRBJ1-1	TRBV14	many	TGTGCCAGCAGCCAAGTCGGCGACCCCCAGAAGACTGAAGCTTTCTTT	CASSQVGDPQKTEAFF
.	TRBJ2-2	TRBV3-1	.	TGTGCCACCATGAGGGCGAACACCGGGGAGCTGTTTTTT	CATMRANTGELFF
.	TRBJ1-1	TRBV2	.	TGTGCCAGCAGTGAACCTCCAGGGGTAGCTTTCTTT	CASSEPPGVAFF
TRBD1	TRBJ1-2	TRBV7-9	few	TGTGCCAGCAGCTCGGGACAGGGTTTAAACTATGGCTACACCTTC	CASSSGQGLNYGYTF
.	TRBJ2-6	TRBV5-1	.	TGCGCCAGCAGCTTGGGTACAGGTACCACCGGGGCCAACGTCCTGACTTTC	CASSLGTGTTGANVLTF
.	TRBJ1-5	TRBV3-1	many	TGTGCCAGCAGCCAAGAGGAGGGGCTGCCCCAGCATTTT	CASSQEEGLPQHF
.	TRBJ2-7	TRBV4-1	.	TGCGCCAGCAGCCAAGGGGGGACGGGCGAGCAGTACTTC	CASSQGGTGEQYF
.	TRBJ1-6	TRBV29-1	.	TGCAGCCCCGCTCTCCCGGTCGTGTCACCCCTCCACTTT	CSPALPVVSPLHF
.	TRBJ1-3	TRBV29-1	few	TGCAGCGTACGGACCGACTCCTCTGGAAACACCATATATTTT	CSVRTDSSGNTIYF